Described below is a single TCR beta chain sequence and its context. Antigen specificity is unknown. Scientists made TCR beta libraries using quantitative 5'-RACE with molecular barcodes. TCRdb processed the 5' RACE reads anew with MiXCR; each CDR3 protein has one entry. The repertoire holds about 250,000 distinct CDR3 sequences, with approximately 24% as singletons. This specimen belongs to a study of CD8 T cells in ankylosing spondylitis. CDR3 length equals 13 residues. CDR1 and CDR2 from the germline V gene are LGHNA and YNFKEQ. Trimming removed 8 bases at V and 2 bases at J, with 9 bases between. Findings and caveats of the study: Matched ankylosing spondylitis synovial fluid reportedly showed significant enrichment of disease-linked clones. There were earlier reports of some motif variants in reactive arthritis synovial fluid and blood. Within peripheral blood, clones linked to disease were CD8+ and relatively rare.

The chain employs TRBV4-2 and TRBJ2-2; D uncertain. Input material: blood, either unsorted or a sorted T cell fraction (not recorded which). The clonotype was recovered from a male donor with ankylosing spondylitis or in good health (not recorded which). CDR3 amino acids: CASEHQNTGELFF. The CDR3 DNA reads TGTGCCAGCGAACACCAAAACACCGGGGAGCTGTTTTTT.